These T cell receptor beta chains were read from a single sample in a study of identical twins. TCRdb reprocessed the 5' RACE reads via MiXCR and lists one record per CDR3 protein. The data contain hundreds of thousands of distinct CDR3 sequences, about 12% of them singletons. These same data were also listed under a study on yellow fever vaccine responses in identical twins.

The specimen was PBMCs. The receptors stem from a woman younger than 30 in good health. Both conserved end residues are part of each CDR3. D genes are given only for firm matches. Not every row has a clone size; where given, it reads once, few, many or a size class.

J: TRBJ2-5
size: .
D: .
V: TRBV7-9
CDR3: CASSLGSAGIPETQYF
DNA: TGTGCCAGCAGCTTAGGTTCGGCGGGAATCCCAGAGACCCAGTACTTC

J: TRBJ2-1
size: few
D: .
V: TRBV12-3/TRBV12-4
CDR3: CASSVLGGSSYNEQFF
DNA: TGTGCCAGCAGCGTCCTTGGAGGGAGCTCCTACAATGAGCAGTTCTTC

J: TRBJ2-1
size: .
D: .
V: TRBV18
CDR3: CASSPIGGPKSYNEQFF
DNA: TGTGCCAGCTCACCTATTGGGGGTCCCAAATCCTACAATGAGCAGTTCTTC

J: TRBJ2-6
size: once
D: TRBD1
V: TRBV2
CDR3: CASITGGQGADRGANVLTF
DNA: TGTGCCAGCATTACTGGAGGGCAGGGGGCGGACCGTGGGGCCAACGTCCTGACTTTC

J: TRBJ2-2
size: many
D: TRBD1
V: TRBV7-9
CDR3: CASIVWTGDTGELFF
DNA: TGTGCCAGCATAGTATGGACAGGGGACACCGGGGAGCTGTTTTTT

J: TRBJ2-7
size: .
D: .
V: TRBV10-3
CDR3: CAATTSPYEQYF
DNA: TGTGCCGCCACCACTAGTCCCTACGAGCAGTACTTC

J: TRBJ2-4
size: .
D: TRBD1
V: TRBV6-1
CDR3: CASSLSPHRGMAKNIHYF
DNA: TGTGCCAGCAGCCTAAGTCCCCACAGGGGGATGGCCAAAAACATTCATTACTTC

J: TRBJ2-3
size: .
D: .
V: TRBV7-6
CDR3: CASSLVGPGKLIADTQYF
DNA: TGTGCCAGCAGCCTCGTGGGTCCCGGCAAATTGATAGCAGATACGCAGTATTTT

J: TRBJ2-1
size: .
D: TRBD2
V: TRBV15
CDR3: CATSQRENIGEQFF
DNA: TGTGCCACCAGCCAGCGGGAAAATATAGGTGAGCAGTTCTTC

J: TRBJ1-1
size: .
D: TRBD1
V: TRBV29-1
CDR3: CSVGPQVGQGFFYTEAFF
DNA: TGCAGCGTTGGACCTCAAGTAGGACAGGGCTTCTTCTACACTGAAGCTTTCTTT

J: TRBJ2-1
size: .
D: .
V: TRBV29-1
CDR3: CSVGPKGYPTYNEQFF
DNA: TGCAGCGTTGGACCAAAAGGATACCCGACCTACAATGAGCAGTTCTTC

J: TRBJ2-1
size: .
D: .
V: TRBV5-1
CDR3: CASTVNTNSYNEQFF
DNA: TGCGCCAGCACGGTAAACACAAACTCCTACAATGAGCAGTTCTTC

J: TRBJ1-1
size: .
D: .
V: TRBV6-5
CDR3: CASSNEFREAFF
DNA: TGTGCCAGCAGTAACGAGTTTCGTGAAGCTTTCTTT

J: TRBJ2-1
size: few
D: TRBD2
V: TRBV28
CDR3: CASSPGHLAGGSNEQFF
DNA: TGTGCCAGCAGTCCGGGTCACCTAGCGGGAGGGTCCAATGAGCAGTTCTTC

J: TRBJ1-6
size: many
D: TRBD1
V: TRBV12-3/TRBV12-4
CDR3: CASSLGTGMFPPLHF
DNA: TGTGCCAGCAGTTTAGGGACAGGGATGTTTCCACCCCTCCACTTT

J: TRBJ2-1
size: few
D: .
V: TRBV5-1
CDR3: CASGEGGQDNEQFF
DNA: TGCGCCAGCGGGGAGGGGGGGCAAGACAATGAGCAGTTCTTC

J: TRBJ1-5
size: .
D: .
V: TRBV2
CDR3: CASSVGHSNQPQHF
DNA: TGTGCCAGCAGTGTGGGGCATAGCAATCAGCCCCAGCATTTT

J: TRBJ2-5
size: few
D: .
V: TRBV28
CDR3: CASRAPGGKETQYF
DNA: TGTGCCAGCAGGGCCCCCGGGGGAAAAGAGACCCAGTACTTC

J: TRBJ2-3
size: many
D: .
V: TRBV12-3/TRBV12-4
CDR3: CASSFGDLNTDTQYF
DNA: TGTGCCAGCAGTTTTGGGGACTTGAACACAGATACGCAGTATTTT

J: TRBJ1-3
size: few
D: TRBD1
V: TRBV12-3/TRBV12-4
CDR3: CASSQPMTGTGNTIYF
DNA: TGTGCCAGCAGTCAACCGATGACAGGGACTGGAAACACCATATATTTT

J: TRBJ2-2
size: .
D: TRBD2
V: TRBV5-1
CDR3: CASSLGLAGGRNTGELFF
DNA: TGCGCCAGCAGCTTAGGACTAGCGGGGGGTCGGAACACCGGGGAGCTGTTTTTT

J: TRBJ2-7
size: large
D: .
V: TRBV29-1
CDR3: CSVVGADTYEQYF
DNA: TGCAGCGTTGTAGGCGCGGACACCTACGAGCAGTACTTC

J: TRBJ1-5
size: few
D: .
V: TRBV6-1
CDR3: CASSESVSTQPQHF
DNA: TGTGCCAGCAGTGAAAGTGTGTCCACGCAGCCCCAGCATTTT

J: TRBJ1-3
size: many
D: .
V: TRBV12-5
CDR3: CASGLDDTSGNTIYF
DNA: TGTGCTAGTGGTTTGGACGACACCTCTGGAAACACCATATATTTT

J: TRBJ2-2
size: many
D: TRBD1
V: TRBV20-1
CDR3: CSARPGTVATGELFF
DNA: TGCAGTGCTAGACCCGGGACAGTCGCCACCGGGGAGCTGTTTTTT

J: TRBJ2-1
size: few
D: .
V: TRBV27
CDR3: CASSLASLSEQFF
DNA: TGTGCCAGCAGTTTAGCTAGCTTAAGTGAGCAGTTCTTC

J: TRBJ1-2
size: .
D: TRBD1
V: TRBV6-2/TRBV6-3
CDR3: CASNPGTGQGYTF
DNA: TGTGCCAGCAACCCCGGGACAGGGCAAGGCTACACCTTC

J: TRBJ2-5
size: few
D: .
V: TRBV6-1
CDR3: CASRPGQKETQYF
DNA: TGTGCCAGCAGACCAGGACAGAAAGAGACCCAGTACTTC

J: TRBJ2-5
size: many
D: TRBD2
V: TRBV11-3
CDR3: CASSLGFGGSAHRTQYF
DNA: TGTGCCAGCAGCTTAGGGTTCGGCGGGAGCGCTCATCGGACCCAGTACTTC

J: TRBJ2-2
size: .
D: TRBD2
V: TRBV20-1
CDR3: CSAPRLAGTGELFF
DNA: TGCAGTGCTCCCCGACTAGCGGGGACCGGGGAGCTGTTTTTT

J: TRBJ2-1
size: .
D: TRBD2
V: TRBV4-2
CDR3: CASSQEAAAGGPLDEQFF
DNA: TGTGCCAGCAGCCAAGAGGCAGCGGCGGGGGGGCCTCTCGATGAGCAGTTCTTC

J: TRBJ2-1
size: .
D: .
V: TRBV4-2
CDR3: CASSQGIGLLNEQFF
DNA: TGTGCCAGCAGCCAAGGGATAGGGCTCCTCAATGAGCAGTTCTTC

J: TRBJ1-1
size: many
D: .
V: TRBV5-1
CDR3: CASSLGGITNTEAFF
DNA: TGCGCCAGCAGCTTGGGGGGAATCACGAACACTGAAGCTTTCTTT

J: TRBJ2-1
size: few
D: TRBD1
V: TRBV7-8
CDR3: CVRSLLGQGVDNEQFF
DNA: TGTGTGCGCAGCCTCCTGGGACAGGGGGTCGACAATGAGCAGTTCTTC

J: TRBJ1-2
size: many
D: .
V: TRBV12-3/TRBV12-4
CDR3: CASSFGLGESYGYTF
DNA: TGTGCCAGCAGTTTCGGGCTGGGGGAGTCCTATGGCTACACCTTC

J: TRBJ2-1
size: many
D: .
V: TRBV27
CDR3: CASSLAVFTNEQFF
DNA: TGTGCCAGCAGTCTCGCGGTTTTCACCAATGAGCAGTTCTTC

J: TRBJ2-2
size: .
D: .
V: TRBV2
CDR3: CASNNRDDTGELFF
DNA: TGTGCCAGCAACAACAGGGACGATACCGGGGAGCTGTTTTTT

J: TRBJ1-2
size: .
D: TRBD1
V: TRBV5-1
CDR3: CASSLAGTGRPGRYGYTF
DNA: TGCGCCAGCAGCTTGGCCGGGACAGGGAGGCCGGGGCGCTATGGCTACACCTTC

J: TRBJ2-3
size: few
D: .
V: TRBV6-1
CDR3: CASSEARRGSRIDTQYF
DNA: TGTGCCAGCAGTGAAGCCCGGAGGGGTAGTCGGATCGATACGCAGTATTTT

J: TRBJ1-1
size: .
D: .
V: TRBV7-8
CDR3: CASSLVYGLGEAFF
DNA: TGTGCCAGCAGCTTAGTTTATGGGTTGGGAGAAGCTTTCTTT

J: TRBJ2-5
size: .
D: TRBD2
V: TRBV20-1
CDR3: CSARLAGVLGETQYF
DNA: TGCAGTGCCAGACTAGCGGGAGTTCTCGGGGAGACCCAGTACTTC

J: TRBJ2-5
size: many
D: .
V: TRBV28
CDR3: CASSPGGGYQETQYF
DNA: TGTGCCAGCAGTCCCGGCGGGGGCTACCAAGAGACCCAGTACTTC

J: TRBJ2-2
size: .
D: .
V: TRBV5-1
CDR3: CASTFRTDPNTGELFF
DNA: TGCGCCAGCACCTTCCGGACGGATCCGAACACCGGGGAGCTGTTTTTT

J: TRBJ2-1
size: .
D: TRBD2
V: TRBV27
CDR3: CASRTTSGALSYNEQFF
DNA: TGTGCCAGCAGGACGACTAGCGGGGCCCTATCCTACAATGAGCAGTTCTTC

J: TRBJ2-2
size: .
D: .
V: TRBV12-3/TRBV12-4
CDR3: CATRAASNTGELFF
DNA: TGTGCCACCAGAGCGGCTTCGAACACCGGGGAGCTGTTTTTT

J: TRBJ1-1
size: few
D: .
V: TRBV5-6
CDR3: CASSYPPSVTEAFF
DNA: TGTGCCAGCAGTTACCCCCCTTCGGTCACTGAAGCTTTCTTT

J: TRBJ1-5
size: many
D: .
V: TRBV28
CDR3: CASSRQGWGNQPQHF
DNA: TGTGCCAGCAGTAGGCAGGGCTGGGGGAATCAGCCCCAGCATTTT

J: TRBJ1-3
size: few
D: TRBD1
V: TRBV9
CDR3: CASSVTGSSGNTIYF
DNA: TGTGCCAGCAGCGTGACAGGGAGCTCTGGAAACACCATATATTTT

J: TRBJ2-1
size: .
D: .
V: TRBV19
CDR3: CASSIEGRGAYNEQFF
DNA: TGTGCCAGTAGTATTGAAGGGAGAGGGGCTTACAATGAGCAGTTCTTC

J: TRBJ1-2
size: many
D: .
V: TRBV10-2
CDR3: CASGAGWDYGYTF
DNA: TGCGCCAGCGGGGCAGGGTGGGACTATGGCTACACCTTC

J: TRBJ1-6
size: many
D: .
V: TRBV7-2
CDR3: CASSQWAELNSPLHF
DNA: TGTGCCAGCAGCCAGTGGGCAGAACTTAATTCACCCCTCCACTTT

J: TRBJ2-5
size: .
D: .
V: TRBV25-1
CDR3: CASSDKWRAGLQETQYF
DNA: TGTGCCAGCAGTGATAAATGGAGAGCGGGTCTACAAGAGACCCAGTACTTC

J: TRBJ2-2
size: many
D: .
V: TRBV27
CDR3: CASSLRVYPGELFF
DNA: TGTGCCAGCAGTTTACGAGTTTATCCCGGGGAGCTGTTTTTT